The entry below gives a single T cell receptor (beta chain) sequence along with its context. Original handling: How many nucleated cells were present was estimated from reference gene primer amplification. Generated by immunoSEQ multiplex PCR, the TCRdb table keeps only in-frame clones and is missing some. The DNA gave D and trimming, while V, J and clone size come from that table. The sample has some 20,000 clones, less than 95% seen once. There are 11 residues in the CDR3. Germline assignment: CDR1 LGHDT and CDR2 YNNKEL (reference sequence). Trimming removed 4 bases from V and 3 bases from J, with 3 bases in between. The data were taken from a study of blood T cell repertoires in COVID-19.

This TCR was sampled from a human donor in a cohort sampled during active COVID-19. The chain uses TRBV3-1 (or the pseudogene TRBV3-2) and TRBJ2-5; D unresolved. The sequencing sample was made of peripheral blood. Here the CDR3 reads CASSPEETQYF. CDR3 sequence (DNA): TGTGCCAGCAGCCCGGAAGAGACCCAGTACTTC.